One T cell receptor (beta chain) is described in this entry. Its antigen is not known. The germline CDR1 and CDR2 sequences are LNHDA and SQIVND (reference sequence). Trimming took 7 bases from V and 1 from J, leaving 14 bases between them. The CDR3 consists of 15 residues. Method: immunoSEQ multiplex PCR; TCRdb's copy keeps in-frame clones and lacks some. Among about 1,400 clones listed, about 20% were seen once. This sample stems from a study of T cells in localized non-small cell lung cancer. Study-wide points: Paired adjacent lung recovered a median around 52 of the top 100 tumor clones.

The chain links TRBV19 to TRBJ1-3; D remains unclear. Here the sequenced sample was normal lung tissue next to the tumor, taken before any cancer treatment. This receptor was obtained from a female donor aged 60 or older with stage II squamous cell lung carcinoma. CDR3 in DNA: TGTGCCAGTACCCCCACAGCCACATCTGGAAACACCATATATTTT. Protein sequence: CASTPTATSGNTIYF.